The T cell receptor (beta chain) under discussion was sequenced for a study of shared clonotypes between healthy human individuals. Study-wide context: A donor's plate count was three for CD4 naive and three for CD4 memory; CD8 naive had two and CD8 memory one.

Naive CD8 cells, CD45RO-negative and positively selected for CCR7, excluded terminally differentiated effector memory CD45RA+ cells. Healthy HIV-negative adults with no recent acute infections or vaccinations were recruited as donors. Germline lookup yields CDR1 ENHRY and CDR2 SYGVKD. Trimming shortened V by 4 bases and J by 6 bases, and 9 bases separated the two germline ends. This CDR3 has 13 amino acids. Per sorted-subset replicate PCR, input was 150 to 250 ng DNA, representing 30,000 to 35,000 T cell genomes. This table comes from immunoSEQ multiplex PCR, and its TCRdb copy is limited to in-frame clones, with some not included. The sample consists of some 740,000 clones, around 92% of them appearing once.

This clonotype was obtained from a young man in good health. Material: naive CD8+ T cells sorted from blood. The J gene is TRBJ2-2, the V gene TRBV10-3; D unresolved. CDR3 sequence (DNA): TGTGCCATCAGTGTCGGGTTTCCCGGGGAGCTGTTTTTT. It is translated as CAISVGFPGELFF.